This T cell receptor (beta chain) was recorded in a study of CD8+CD57+ T cells in acquired aplastic anemia. Background on the study: Sorted CD4+ and CD8+ cell DNA averaged about 3 ug.

The CDR3 length is 17 residues. The germline V gene has CDR1 SGHDN and CDR2 FVKESK. Deletions cut 4 bases from V and 2 bases from J, with 19 bases between. With regard to this clonotype: Its antigen is unidentified. A much larger clone differs by one base, so this may be a read error.

Study outcomes and limitations: In common between the patients and the controls were twenty-nine CD8+ CDR3 sequences.

CD8+CD57+ cell expansion, shown by flow cytometry, had occurred in the patients selected for sequencing. Patients were therapy-naive when their blood was sampled. Genomic DNA constituted the template upon which TCR beta VDJ and CDR3 profiling was performed. TCRdb redid the calling of the reads with MiXCR, one entry per CDR3 protein. The table shows 150,000 to 160,000 distinct CDR3 sequences, with less than 60% occurring only once. The sequenced sample was sorted CD4+, CD8+, or CD8+CD57+ T cells (not recorded which) from PBMCs. The receptor's source is a human donor with aplastic anemia. The chain combines TRBV14 with TRBJ2-3, with D perhaps matching TRBD1 or TRBD2 (5 bases each). This chain's CDR3 is CASSLGPPGRATDTQYF. The CDR3 coding sequence is TGTGCCAGCAGCCTAGGGCCGCCGGGGCGGGCCACAGATACGCAGTATTTT.